This T cell receptor beta chain was identified in a study of cytomegalovirus exposure and HLA in healthy donors. Study observations and caveats: Information on immune exposure was restricted to one variable (CMV serostatus). Some V segments could not be told apart, so they were left out, TRBV6-2 and TRBV6-3 among them. With later analysis, a missense DCLRE1C variant became linked to TCR beta V- and J-gene trimming. According to the study, about 180 TCR beta chains were cytomegalovirus-associated.

In the case of this clone: The antigen remains undetermined.

V was pared by 6 bases and J by 9 bases, with 11 bases of the junction left unmatched. The CDR3 runs 14 residues. The germline V gene encodes CDR1 MDHEN and CDR2 SYDVKM. The primer mix had 60 Vbeta and 13 Jbeta primers. Here immunoSEQ multiplex PCR was the method, and the copy in TCRdb shows in-frame clones only, minus some. This listing includes some 110,000 clones. The sample comprised PBMCs. The rearrangement uses TRBV28 and TRBJ1-5; TRBD1 agrees at 7 bases. This TCR was recovered from a man aged 35 to 55 in good health and CMV-seropositive. The chain's CDR3 is CASRPGTALGPQHF. In DNA form, the CDR3 reads TGTGCCAGCAGACCAGGGACAGCTCTTGGGCCCCAGCATTTT.